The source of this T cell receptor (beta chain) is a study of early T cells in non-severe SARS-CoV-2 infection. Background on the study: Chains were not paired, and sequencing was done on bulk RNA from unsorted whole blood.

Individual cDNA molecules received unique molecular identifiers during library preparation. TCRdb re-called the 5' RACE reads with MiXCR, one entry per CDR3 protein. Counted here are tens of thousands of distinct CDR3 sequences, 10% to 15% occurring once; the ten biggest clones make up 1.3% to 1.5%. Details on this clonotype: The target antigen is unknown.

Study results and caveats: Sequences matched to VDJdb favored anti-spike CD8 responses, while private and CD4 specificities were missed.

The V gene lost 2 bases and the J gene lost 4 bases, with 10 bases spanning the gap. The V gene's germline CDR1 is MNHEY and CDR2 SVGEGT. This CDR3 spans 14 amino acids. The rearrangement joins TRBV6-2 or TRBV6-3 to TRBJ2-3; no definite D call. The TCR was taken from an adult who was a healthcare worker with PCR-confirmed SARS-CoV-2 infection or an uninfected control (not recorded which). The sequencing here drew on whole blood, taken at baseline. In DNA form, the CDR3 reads TGTGCCAGCAGTTACAACGGACCCCCAGATACGCAGTATTTT. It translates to CASSYNGPPDTQYF.